Each of the 18 T cell receptor beta chains below was sequenced from the same sample in a study of blood T cells in healthy people across ages (dated by TCRdb to the mid-2010s). Libraries were made using 5' RACE. The sequencing machine was an Illumina HiSeq 2500. A second PCR of 7 to 11 cycles was performed with a sample-barcoded 5' primer and a J-beta primer mix. The public sequencing data were trimmed at Q25 with fastp and processed into clonotypes with MiXCR by TCRdb, which kept only in-frame beta chains. Under each unique CDR3 protein, matching rows form one entry showing the most common genes and DNA. For this sample there are about a million distinct CDR3 sequences; approximately 49% appear just once. The ten largest make up about an eighth of the sample. Sequencing input: blood. The receptors originated from a man younger than 45 in good health.

The CDR3 bases are TGTGCCAGCAGCTTAGGACAGGGCTCCCTCTACGAGCAGTACTTC. Encoded protein: CASSLGQGSLYEQYF. The chain is built from TRBV7-2 and TRBJ2-7; 7 bases align to TRBD1. This CDR3 is built from 15 residues. Germline V gene data show CDR1 as SGHTA and CDR2 as FQGNSA. V lost 1 base and J lost 3; bases outside the gene matches: 6.

This clonotype was counted a few times. The chain joins TRBV7-9 to TRBJ1-5; 7 bases align to TRBD1. The germline gives CDR1 SEHNR, CDR2 FQNEAQ (reference sequence). V lost 3 bases and J lost 5; bases outside the gene matches: 7. This CDR3 comprises 15 residues. The CDR3 bases are TGTGCCAGCAGCTTGGAGGGGGCGCAGGATCAGCCCCAGCATTTT. Translated: CASSLEGAQDQPQHF.

This chain joins TRBV20-1 and TRBJ2-1; 9 bases fit TRBD1. The CDR3 has 14 residues. The junction had 4 bases not matched to a gene; V was cut back by 6 bases and J by 1 base. The germline V gene encodes CDR1 DFQATT and CDR2 SNEGSKA (reference sequence). CDR3 sequence (DNA): TGCAGTGCGACCGGGACAGGGTCCTACAATGAGCAGTTCTTC. Its protein product is CSATGTGSYNEQFF.

This clonotype came up many times. The rearrangement links TRBV14 to TRBJ2-3; no definite D call. The CDR3 extends over 13 amino acids. Trimming removed 3 bases from V and 2 bases from J, with 6 bases in between. Germline V gene lookup returns CDR1 SGHDN and CDR2 FVKESK. CDR3 in amino acids: CASSHENTDTQYF. The CDR3 nucleotides read TGTGCCAGCAGCCACGAGAACACAGATACGCAGTATTTT.

There are a few counts of this clonotype. The rearrangement links TRBV10-3 to TRBJ1-2; D unclear. With 2 bases removed from V and 4 bases from J, the gap between germline ends came to 8 bases. There are 13 residues in the CDR3. The V gene's germline CDR1 is ENHRY and CDR2 SYGVKD. CDR3 nucleotides: TGTGCCATCAGTGAGGGGGTTGGCTATGGCTACACCTTC. It translates to CAISEGVGYGYTF.

There are a few counts of this clonotype. The gene calls are TRBV9 and TRBJ2-7, with D possibly TRBD1 on 6 matching bases. The length of the CDR3 is 14 residues. Germline values: CDR1 SGDLS, CDR2 YYNGEE. V was clipped by 5 bases and J by 2 bases, with 14 bases between them. The DNA for the CDR3 is TGTGCCAGCAGTCCTAAGACAGGCACCTACGAGCAGTACTTC. This sequence encodes CASSPKTGTYEQYF.

V is TRBV7-2 and J is TRBJ2-4; 11 positions match TRBD2. The closer fit of TRBJ2-5 to the DNA end suggests the J call may be wrong. The CDR3 covers 18 residues. CDR1 and CDR2 from the germline V gene are SGHTA and FQGNSA. Written as DNA, the CDR3 is TGTGCCAGCAGCTTAGCGTCAGGGACTAGCGGTCCTTGGGAGACCCAGTACTTC. This codes for CASSLASGTSGPWETQYF.

This clonotype was observed a handful of times. The DNA for the CDR3 is TGTGCCAGCAGCCGCGGGACAGGGGGGACAGATACGCAGTATTTT. The encoded protein is CASSRGTGGTDTQYF. The V gene is TRBV6-5, the J gene TRBJ2-3; 11 bases are a match to TRBD1. The V gene's germline CDR1 is MNHEY and CDR2 SVGAGI. J lost 3 bases, V lost 6 bases, and 5 bases had no gene match. CDR3 length: 15 amino acids.

This clonotype was picked up one time. The chain joins TRBV27 to TRBJ2-1, with 7 bases aligning to TRBD2. The CDR3 has 16 residues. The V gene's germline CDR1 is MNHEY and CDR2 SMNVEV (reference sequence). After removal of 1 base from V and 0 bases from J, the junction contained 3 bases not matched to a gene. For the CDR3, the DNA is TGTGCCAGCAGTTTATGGGGGGGGAGCTCCTACAATGAGCAGTTCTTC. It encodes CASSLWGGSSYNEQFF.

The chain uses TRBV2 and TRBJ2-3; D gene unclear. This CDR3 has 13 amino acids. Germline loops: CDR1 SNHLY, CDR2 FYNNEI. Trimming removed 1 base from V and 6 bases from J, with 8 bases in between. The DNA of the CDR3 is TGTGCCAGCAGTGAAGAAAGTTTGGATACGCAGTATTTT. It specifies CASSEESLDTQYF.

The rearrangement uses TRBV9 and TRBJ2-3; TRBD2 agrees at 11 bases. V dropped 2 bases and J dropped 6; count of bases not matched to a gene: 11. Germline V CDR1 and CDR2: SGDLS, YYNGEE. This CDR3 is built from 17 residues. The CDR3 DNA follows: TGTGCCAGCAGCGTTACTAGCGGGGGCTTCGGGAGGGATACGCAGTATTTT. This encodes CASSVTSGGFGRDTQYF.

This clonotype was seen only a few times. This chain joins TRBV7-9 and TRBJ2-1, with 7 positions matching TRBD1. This CDR3 has 15 residues. CDR1 and CDR2 (germline): SEHNR, FQNEAQ (reference sequence). Trimming took 5 bases from V and 6 from J; bases not matched to a gene: 10. The CDR3 DNA is TGTGCCAGCAGCCCCAGGAACAGGGGTGCCAATGAGCAGTTCTTC. Its protein is CASSPRNRGANEQFF. Full variable domain (remainder filled in from reference TRBV7-9 and TRBJ2-1): DTGVSQNPRHKITKRGQNVTFRCDPISEHNRLYWYRQTLGQGPEFLTYFQNEAQLEKSRLLSDRFSAERPKGSFSTLEIQRTEQGDSAMYLCASSPRNRGANEQFFGPGTRLTVL.

The chain employs TRBV5-1 and TRBJ2-4, with unresolved D. The J call is doubtful: the DNA matches TRBJ2-5 better. The CDR3 contains 16 residues. Germline V gene sequence: CDR1 SGHRS, CDR2 YFSETQ. DNA of the CDR3: TGCGCCAGCAGCCCGGACCCAAGGGTCGGCCAAGAGACCCAGTACTTC. It is translated as CASSPDPRVGQETQYF.

The chain couples TRBV7-2 to TRBJ2-4, with D possibly TRBD2 on 6 matching bases. Germline V gene sequence: CDR1 SGHTA, CDR2 FQGNSA. The CDR3 contains 16 residues. Trimming took off 3 bases at V and 0 bases at J, with 12 bases between the two ends. Here the CDR3 DNA reads TGTGCCAGCAGCTTGGGCGGGACTCTAGCCAAAAACATTCAGTACTTC. Translation gives CASSLGGTLAKNIQYF.

On this clonotype itself: One end of the junction does not line up with germline, which may come from a read error. This chain connects TRBV27 to TRBJ2-1; 7 nucleotides line up with TRBD2. Germline CDR1 and CDR2: MNHEY and SMNVEV (reference sequence). This CDR3 is 14 amino acids long. CDR3 nucleotide sequence: TGTGCCAGCAAATGGAGTTGGGACTACAATGGGCAGTTCTTC. Translating gives CASKWSWDYNGQFF.

This clonotype was observed a few times. The junction and the germline gene differ at one end; a read error may be behind it. The rearrangement uses TRBV4-1 and TRBJ1-5; 7 bases are a match to TRBD1. This CDR3 has 19 amino acids. Germline V gene data show CDR1 as MGHRA and CDR2 as YSYEKL. CDR3 nucleotides: TGCGCCAGCAGTCAAGATCTGGACGAGGGGGCGCGAAGCGATCAGCCCCAGCATTTT. This codes for CASSQDLDEGARSDQPQHF.

The gene calls are TRBV27 and TRBJ2-6; D possibly matches TRBD1 or TRBD2 (5 bases each). The V end was cut by 4 bases, the J end by 3 bases, with 7 bases between. Looked up from germline, CDR1 is MNHEY and CDR2 is SMNVEV (reference sequence). The CDR3 has 14 amino acids. The CDR3 loop is CASSWGFGANVLTF. The DNA for the CDR3 is TGTGCCAGCAGTTGGGGGTTTGGGGCCAACGTCCTGACTTTC. Using reference TRBV27 and TRBJ2-6 for the parts outside the CDR3, the full variable domain is EAQVTQNPRYLITVTGKKLTVTCSQNMNHEYMSWYRQDPGLGLRQIYYSMNVEVTDKGDVPEGYKVSRKEKRNFPLILESPSPNQTSLYFCASSWGFGANVLTFGAGSRLTVL.

This clonotype came up a few times. In nucleotides, the CDR3 is TGTGCCAGCAGCGTAGGGGGTGGAGAGCAGTACTTC. Residues: CASSVGGGEQYF. The gene calls are TRBV9 and TRBJ2-7; D is unclear. Looked up from germline, CDR1 is SGDLS and CDR2 is YYNGEE. V lost 0 bases and J 7 bases, leaving 8 bases between the germline ends. The CDR3 is 12 residues long.